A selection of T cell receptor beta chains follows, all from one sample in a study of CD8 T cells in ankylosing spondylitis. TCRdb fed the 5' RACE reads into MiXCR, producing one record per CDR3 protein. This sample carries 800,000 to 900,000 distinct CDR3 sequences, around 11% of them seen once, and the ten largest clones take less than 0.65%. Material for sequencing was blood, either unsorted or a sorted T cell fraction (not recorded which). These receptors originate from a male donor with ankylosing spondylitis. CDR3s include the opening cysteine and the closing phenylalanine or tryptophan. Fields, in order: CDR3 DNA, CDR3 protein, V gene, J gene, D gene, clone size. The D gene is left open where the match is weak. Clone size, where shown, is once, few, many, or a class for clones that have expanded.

TGCAGCGGAGCCGAGGGGGACACTGAAGCTTTCTTT,CSGAEGDTEAFF,TRBV29-1,TRBJ1-1,NA,few
TGCAGTGCTAGGGAGACAGGGGGAGTGAACACTGAAGCTTTCTTT,CSARETGGVNTEAFF,TRBV20-1,TRBJ1-1,TRBD1,NA
TGTGCCAGCAGCTTCGGACAGGGTGACACAGATACGCAGTATTTT,CASSFGQGDTDTQYF,TRBV7-9,TRBJ2-3,TRBD1,NA
TGTGCCAGCAGCCGAACCTATACAGCGAACACTGAAGCTTTCTTT,CASSRTYTANTEAFF,TRBV5-5,TRBJ1-1,NA,NA
TGTGCCAGCAGTCCCAAGGGTGAGCAGTTCTTC,CASSPKGEQFF,TRBV12-3/TRBV12-4,TRBJ2-1,NA,many
TGTGCCATCAGTGAGTCAGGTGAAGGCTACACCTTC,CAISESGEGYTF,TRBV10-3,TRBJ1-2,NA,NA
TGCGCCAGCAGCCCCGGATGGTCGGGGTCGGTTGAAGCTTTCTTT,CASSPGWSGSVEAFF,TRBV5-1,TRBJ1-1,NA,NA
TGTGCCAGCAGCCAGCCGGGACAGGAGTCAATCTATGGCTACACCTTC,CASSQPGQESIYGYTF,TRBV4-2,TRBJ1-2,TRBD1,NA
TGTGCTAGCAGCTTAGGTTCCCGGGACCAGCAGTTCTTC,CASSLGSRDQQFF,TRBV7-7,TRBJ2-1,NA,NA
TGTGCCAGCAGCTGGGACAGGGTTAATGAAAAACTGTTTTTT,CASSWDRVNEKLFF,TRBV28,TRBJ1-4,TRBD1,NA
TGTGCCACCAGTTCGGGGCTCTACGAGCAGTACTTC,CATSSGLYEQYF,TRBV15,TRBJ2-7,NA,few
TGTGCCAGCAGCTCGACCGGGACAGGCGCGGCGTATGGCTACACCTTC,CASSSTGTGAAYGYTF,TRBV4-2,TRBJ1-2,TRBD1,NA
TGCAGCGCAATCCGGGGGTCTGCTGAAGCTTTCTTT,CSAIRGSAEAFF,TRBV29-1,TRBJ1-1,NA,many
TGTGCCAGCAGCGCCCCGGGACTAGCGGGAGTTAATGAGCAGTTCTTC,CASSAPGLAGVNEQFF,TRBV9,TRBJ2-1,TRBD2,few
TGTGCCAGCAGTTGGGTCGGGGGGGTAGGCACTGAAGCTTTCTTT,CASSWVGGVGTEAFF,TRBV6-5,TRBJ1-1,NA,few
TGTGCCAGCAGTTATTCCGACAGGGTAGTCGGCTACACCTTC,CASSYSDRVVGYTF,TRBV6-5,TRBJ1-2,TRBD1,many
TGTGCCAGCAGTCGACCAGGGACAGCTGGGTCAGATACGCAGTATTTT,CASSRPGTAGSDTQYF,TRBV6-2/TRBV6-3,TRBJ2-3,TRBD1,few
TGCGCCAGCAGCTGGGAACCGTCATTCTATGGCTACACCTTC,CASSWEPSFYGYTF,TRBV5-1,TRBJ1-2,NA,few
TGCAGTGCTAGAGGGGGGACAGGGGTTTCCTACGAGCAGTACTTC,CSARGGTGVSYEQYF,TRBV20-1,TRBJ2-7,TRBD1,many
TGTGCCAGCAGTGGTCTAGGGGGGGGCAGTAGGAATGAGCAGTTCTTC,CASSGLGGGSRNEQFF,TRBV28,TRBJ2-1,NA,NA
TGTGCCTGGAGTTCTGGCGGGAGAAACGAGCAGTACTTC,CAWSSGGRNEQYF,TRBV30,TRBJ2-7,TRBD2,once
TGTGCCAGCAGCAAAGGGCCGGGACTAGCAGGGGAGACCCAGTACTTC,CASSKGPGLAGETQYF,TRBV21-1,TRBJ2-5,NA,NA
TGTGCCAGCAGTTTTGCCGGAGGGGAGCTGTTTTTT,CASSFAGGELFF,TRBV27,TRBJ2-2,NA,NA
TGCAGTGCCGCTAGTGCCGCGGGGGGGTGGACTGAAGCTTTCTTT,CSAASAAGGWTEAFF,TRBV20-1,TRBJ1-1,NA,NA
TGTGCCAGTAGTACAGGGTCGAGAGCTTTCTTT,CASSTGSRAFF,TRBV19,TRBJ1-1,NA,few
TGCAGTGCTAGCGGGCGGGAGGGCCTCAATGAGCAGTTCTTC,CSASGREGLNEQFF,TRBV20-1,TRBJ2-1,TRBD2,NA
TGTGCCAGCAACCAGGGACTGCCTAATGAAAAACTGTTTTTT,CASNQGLPNEKLFF,TRBV6-1,TRBJ1-4,NA,NA
TGCGCCAGCAGTGAGTCGACTAGCGGGGGAAGCACAGATACGCAGTATTTT,CASSESTSGGSTDTQYF,TRBV10-1,TRBJ2-3,TRBD2,NA
TGTGCCAGCAGTTATTTCGACCTCTATGGCTACACCTTC,CASSYFDLYGYTF,TRBV6-2/TRBV6-3,TRBJ1-2,NA,few
TGTGCCAGCTCACCACGGGCTGATGAAAAACTGTTTTTT,CASSPRADEKLFF,TRBV18,TRBJ1-4,NA,NA
TGCAGTGCCGGTCCTTCTAGCGGCCCCTACAATGAGCAGTTCTTC,CSAGPSSGPYNEQFF,TRBV20-1,TRBJ2-1,TRBD2,few
TGTGCCAGTTCCCCACTAGCGGGAGGGTTCCAGGAGCAGTTCTTC,CASSPLAGGFQEQFF,TRBV27,TRBJ2-1,TRBD2,many
TGTGCCAGCAGTCGTCCGGCGGTCGGTAGAAACATTCAGTACTTC,CASSRPAVGRNIQYF,TRBV6-1,TRBJ2-4,NA,NA
TGTGCCAGCAGCCGAGGGGGCGCGACTGAAGCTTTCTTT,CASSRGGATEAFF,TRBV7-9,TRBJ1-1,TRBD1,few
TGTGCCAGCAGCTTTAAGAAGACCCAGTACTTC,CASSFKKTQYF,TRBV7-2,TRBJ2-5,NA,NA
TGTGCCAGCAGTTTTCGTGGGACAGGCCAGTACTTC,CASSFRGTGQYF,TRBV28,TRBJ2-4,TRBD1,few
TGCGCCAGCAGCCCCGGACTAGCGGGAGAAGATACGCAGTATTTT,CASSPGLAGEDTQYF,TRBV5-1,TRBJ2-3,TRBD2,many
TGTGCCATCAGTGGGCAGGATAGGGAGACCCAGTACTTC,CAISGQDRETQYF,TRBV10-3,TRBJ2-5,NA,NA